The rows below give T cell receptor beta chains drawn from one sample of a study of shared clonotypes between healthy human individuals. Produced via immunoSEQ multiplex PCR; TCRdb's table is partial and in-frame only. Among 2 million to 2.5 million clones listed, approximately 95% were seen once. The sequenced sample consisted of naive CD4+ T cells sorted from blood. These receptors came from a man between 18 and 29 years old in good health. Both conserved end residues are part of each CDR3. Fields, in order: CDR3 length, V gene, J gene, D gene, clone size, CDR3 DNA, CDR3 protein. A D gene is named only where the DNA matches it firmly. Only some rows state a clone size, as once, few, many or a class for expanded clones.

>14|TRBV25-1|TRBJ1-2|TRBD1|-
TGTGCCAGCCTAGAGACAGGGAGCTTCTATGGCTACACCTTC
CASLETGSFYGYTF
>15|TRBV4-1|TRBJ2-7|-|-
TGCGCCAGCAGCCAAGACCGATGGAGCTCCTACGAGCAGTACTTC
CASSQDRWSSYEQYF
>14|TRBV2|TRBJ2-2|-|once
TGTGCCAGCACCTTGCAGACGAACACCGGGGAGCTGTTTTTT
CASTLQTNTGELFF
>13|TRBV27|TRBJ2-3|-|-
TGTGCCAGCAGTTTCCCGGACACAGATACGCAGTATTTT
CASSFPDTDTQYF
>15|TRBV5-6|TRBJ1-2|-|-
TGTGCCAGCAGCTTGCGCGAGAAACTCTTTTCCGGCTACACCTTC
CASSLREKLFSGYTF
>11|TRBV19|TRBJ2-5|-|-
TGTGCCAGCGGGACTCAAGAGACCCAGTACTTC
CASGTQETQYF
>15|TRBV25-1|TRBJ2-3|-|-
TGTGCCAGCAGTGAATCATGGACTAGCACAGATACGCAGTATTTT
CASSESWTSTDTQYF
>13|TRBV6-5|TRBJ2-5|-|-
TGTGCCAGCAGGGCCGTTACGAGGGAGACCCAGTACTTC
CASRAVTRETQYF
>14|TRBV6-1|TRBJ1-5|-|-
TGTGCCAGCAGTGATCTCCAGGGGATAGAGCCCCAGCATTTT
CASSDLQGIEPQHF
>16|TRBV19|TRBJ2-2|TRBD1|-
TGTGCCAGTAGTATCCCCGGGACAGGGAACACCGGGGAGCTGTTTTTT
CASSIPGTGNTGELFF
>15|TRBV5-1|TRBJ2-5|TRBD1|-
TGCGCCAGCAGCTCGGGACAGGGGGCGGGAGAGACCCAGTACTTC
CASSSGQGAGETQYF
>16|TRBV4-3|TRBJ2-7|TRBD2|-
TGCGCCAGCAGCCAAGATATGGGCGGGGGTTGGTACGAGCAGTACTTC
CASSQDMGGGWYEQYF
>14|TRBV19|TRBJ1-4|-|-
TGTGCCAGTAGTATTGAGGGGCTCGGAGAAAAACTGTTTTTT
CASSIEGLGEKLFF
>14|TRBV11-2|TRBJ1-4|-|-
TGTGCCAGCAGCTTAGGGGAAACTAATGAAAAACTGTTTTTT
CASSLGETNEKLFF
>14|TRBV30|TRBJ1-2|-|-
TGTGCCTGGAGTAGGGGAGGGGATGGAGGCGGCTACACCTTC
CAWSRGGDGGGYTF
>14|TRBV11-2|TRBJ1-6|-|-
TGTGCCAGCAGCTTAGAAAGGGTACATTCACCCCTCCACTTT
CASSLERVHSPLHF
>14|TRBV7-2|TRBJ2-7|-|-
TGTGCCAGCAGCTTAGGTTGGGTGTCCTACGAGCAGTACTTC
CASSLGWVSYEQYF
>14|TRBV5-5|TRBJ1-2|TRBD1|-
TGTGCCAGCAGCTTCGGGACAGGGATTTATGGCTACACCTTC
CASSFGTGIYGYTF
>15|TRBV5-1|TRBJ2-7|TRBD1|-
TGCGCCAGCAGCTTGGCCGGGACAGTCTCCTACGAGCAGTACTTC
CASSLAGTVSYEQYF
>16|TRBV27|TRBJ2-1|TRBD2|-
TGTGCCAGCAGTTTCCTAGCGGGAGGGATGGTCAATGAGCAGTTCTTC
CASSFLAGGMVNEQFF
>14|TRBV7-9|TRBJ1-6|-|-
TGTGCCAGCAGCTTAGGGGGGGAGGGTCCACCCCTCCACTTT
CASSLGGEGPPLHF
>15|TRBV6-5|TRBJ1-5|-|-
TGTGCCAGCAAGGTGTCCGGGGCTGGCAATCAGCCCCAGCATTTT
CASKVSGAGNQPQHF
>18|TRBV27|TRBJ2-7|TRBD2|-
TGTGCCAGCGGCCCCTGGATAGCGGGGGGGCACAAATCCTACGAGCAGTACTTC
CASGPWIAGGHKSYEQYF
>16|TRBV18|TRBJ2-7|TRBD1|-
TGTGCCAGCTCACCAGCTTCCGGGACAGGGGTTGCCGAGCAGTACTTC
CASSPASGTGVAEQYF
>13|TRBV30|TRBJ2-6|-|-
TGTGCCTGGAGTGTACTTCAAGGAGACGTCCTGACTTTC
CAWSVLQGDVLTF
>13|TRBV6-6|TRBJ2-1|TRBD2|-
TGTGCCAGCATCATTAGACTAGCGGGAGAGCAGTTCTTC
CASIIRLAGEQFF
>13|TRBV10-1|TRBJ2-5|-|once
TGCGCCAGCGCGAGGACAGTCCAAGAGACCCAGTACTTC
CASARTVQETQYF
>16|TRBV7-6|TRBJ2-3|-|-
TGTGCCAGCAGTTTAAGAAGGGTCTCGAGCACAGATACGCAGTATTTT
CASSLRRVSSTDTQYF
>14|TRBV6-5|TRBJ2-3|TRBD2|-
TGTGCCAGCAGTCTACACTGGGGGGGAGATACGCAGTATTTT
CASSLHWGGDTQYF
>14|TRBV5-1|TRBJ1-1|-|-
TGCGCCAGCAGCCTAGAGGGTTCGCGGTTTGAAGCTTTCTTT
CASSLEGSRFEAFF
>16|TRBV9|TRBJ2-7|TRBD1|-
TGTGCCAGCAGCGCAAGCGGGACAGGGAGCCCCTACGAGCAGTACTTC
CASSASGTGSPYEQYF